This TCR beta chain appears in the sequencing data of a study of blood T cell repertoires in COVID-19. The length of the CDR3 is 16 residues. V shed 0 bases, J shed 1 base, and the junction held 3 bases outside the gene matches. Germline CDR1 and CDR2: SGHRS and YFSETQ. The data were produced by immunoSEQ multiplex PCR, yet TCRdb's version contains in-frame clones alone and is incomplete. Of almost 500,000 clones listed, 70% to 90% were seen once; the top ten hold approximately 8%. As concerns this clone: The sample holds other DNA sequences that translate to the same CDR3.

The source of this sequence is a woman aged 55-69 years who had recovered from COVID-19. The chain joins TRBV5-1 to TRBJ2-5, with 10 nucleotides matching TRBD2. Sequencing was carried out using PBMCs or T cells enriched from blood (not recorded which). As DNA, the CDR3 is TGCGCCAGCAGCTTGGCGCCTAGCGGGGGCCAAGAGACCCAGTACTTC. This codes for CASSLAPSGGQETQYF.